This T cell receptor (beta chain) is drawn from a study of cytomegalovirus exposure and HLA in healthy donors. PCR was performed using 60 Vbeta and 13 Jbeta primers. Produced via immunoSEQ multiplex PCR; TCRdb's table is partial and in-frame only. The profile shows over 150,000 clones, 80% to 90% of them singletons. The source of this sequence is a man aged 30-40 years in good health and CMV-seropositive. Sample: PBMCs.

CDR3 region: CASTPREGAPYNEQFF. CDR3 bases: TGTGCCAGTACCCCCCGTGAGGGTGCACCGTACAATGAGCAGTTCTTC. This chain joins TRBV19 and TRBJ2-1, with a tentative D call TRBD2 (5 bases). The ends were cut back, 7 bases at V and 4 bases at J, with 20 bases in the middle. Germline V gives CDR1 LNHDA, CDR2 SQIVND (reference sequence). The CDR3 extends over 16 amino acids.